These 16 T cell receptor beta chains share one sample of origin, sequenced in a study of T-cell reconstitution after alpha-beta-depleted transplantation in children. The TCRbeta library was prepared with unique molecular identifiers. TCRdb recomputed calls from the PCR reads with MiXCR, one row per CDR3 protein. Here the sample spans some 500,000 distinct CDR3 sequences, around 20% being singletons. Sequenced material: PBMCs from the stem cell graft donor, taken from the stem cell graft. These receptors were obtained from a human donor who donated a stem cell graft to a child with acute lymphoblastic leukemia.

V gene TRBV7-9 combines with J gene TRBJ2-3, with TRBD1 matching 8 bases. Germline-derived CDR1 and CDR2 are SEHNR and FQNEAQ (reference sequence). J gave up 3 bases and V 2 bases, and 7 bases lay outside the gene matches. The CDR3 sequence is 16 residues long. This CDR3 reads CASSLTSWDRTDTQYF. The CDR3 DNA reads as TGTGCCAGCAGCTTAACTTCTTGGGACAGGACAGATACGCAGTATTTT.

This clonotype was found a few times. The chain joins TRBV4-1 to TRBJ1-1, with 7 positions matching TRBD1. Unmatched junction bases numbered 5, after V lost 3 bases and J lost 4 bases. The CDR3 has 14 amino acids. The V gene's germline CDR1 is MGHRA and CDR2 YSYEKL. The CDR3 reads CASSHYTGATEAFF. Here the CDR3 DNA reads TGCGCCAGCAGCCATTATACAGGGGCCACTGAAGCTTTCTTT.

V is TRBV12-3 or TRBV12-4 and J is TRBJ2-1; 9 nucleotides line up with TRBD2. This CDR3 contains 13 residues. With V trimmed by 7 bases and J by 4 bases, 2 bases remained unmatched. CDR3 region: CASNAGGYNEQFF. The CDR3 DNA is TGTGCCAGCAACGCGGGGGGGTACAATGAGCAGTTCTTC.

This chain links TRBV11-2 with TRBJ1-5; TRBD1 is a possible D gene (6 bases). Trimming cost V 7 bases and J 5 bases, with 15 bases left between them. The CDR3 loop spans 14 amino acids. The germline V gene has CDR1 SGHAT and CDR2 FQNNGV. The CDR3 region has the DNA TGTGCCAGCATCCCCGCGGACAGAGATCAGCCCCAGCATTTT. As protein: CASIPADRDQPQHF. The full variable domain, with the rest looked up from reference TRBV11-2 and TRBJ1-5, is EAGVAQSPRYKIIEKRQSVAFWCNPISGHATLYWYQQILGQGPKLLIQFQNNGVVDDSQLPKDRFSAERLKGVDSTLKIQPAKLEDSAVYLCASIPADRDQPQHFGDGTRLSIL.

The chain's CDR3 is CASSQAGIKLFF. The CDR3 DNA follows: TGTGCCAGCAGCCAGGCAGGGATCAAACTGTTTTTT. The chain employs TRBV3-1 and TRBJ1-4; maybe TRBD1 (5 bases). Between the trimmed V and J ends, which lost 3 bases and 11 bases, there was a span of 10 bases. The CDR3 spans 12 residues. The V gene's germline CDR1 is LGHDT and CDR2 YNNKEL (reference sequence).

This clonotype was counted only a few times. The chain recombines TRBV20-1 with TRBJ2-7; D not certain. The CDR3 runs 11 residues. Trimming left V 6 bases short and J 2 bases short, with 8 bases between. Germline V gene sequence: CDR1 DFQATT, CDR2 SNEGSKA (reference sequence). CDR3 residues: CSAPSPYEQYF. The DNA of the CDR3 is TGCAGTGCCCCCTCCCCCTACGAGCAGTACTTC.

The chain uses TRBV12-3 or TRBV12-4 and TRBJ1-2; D is undetermined. V was cut by 7 bases and J by 2 bases, with 11 bases left in between. CDR3 length: 13 amino acids. The CDR3 region is CASKHLDNYGYTF. CDR3 nucleotides: TGTGCCAGCAAGCATCTGGACAACTATGGCTACACCTTC.

This clonotype was observed a handful of times. This chain connects TRBV5-1 to TRBJ2-7; 11 bases are shared with TRBD1. Germline V gene sequence: CDR1 SGHRS, CDR2 YFSETQ. The ends lost 4 bases at V and 3 bases at J; junction bases unmatched: 9. This CDR3 spans 16 amino acids. This CDR3 reads CASSRAGTGGYYEQYF. DNA of the CDR3: TGCGCCAGCAGCCGCGCAGGGACAGGGGGGTACTACGAGCAGTACTTC.

This clonotype was seen more than once but under ten times. V usage is TRBV27 and J usage is TRBJ2-7; 10 bases are a match to TRBD2. Germline loops: CDR1 MNHEY, CDR2 SMNVEV (reference sequence). The CDR3 runs to 14 residues. V was pared by 6 bases and J by 5 bases, with 7 bases of the junction left unmatched. The CDR3 loop reads CASRPLAGADEQYF. CDR3 sequence (DNA): TGTGCCAGCAGACCCCTAGCGGGAGCTGACGAGCAGTACTTC.

The chain carries TRBV3-1 and TRBJ2-1; D is unclear. The CDR3 spans 15 residues. The germline V gene encodes CDR1 LGHDT and CDR2 YNNKEL (reference sequence). Trimming left V 5 bases short and J 10 bases short, with 21 bases between. CDR3 sequence reads: CASSKFLAVRWEQFF. CDR3 in DNA: TGTGCCAGCAGCAAATTTCTCGCCGTACGATGGGAGCAGTTCTTC.

V usage is TRBV9 and J usage is TRBJ2-3; tentatively, D is TRBD2 (6 bases). The CDR3 runs to 14 residues. V lost 0 bases and J lost 2, with 7 bases in between. Germline V gives CDR1 SGDLS, CDR2 YYNGEE. The CDR3 nucleotides are TGTGCCAGCAGCGTAGCGGGAGACACAGATACGCAGTATTTT. Translating it yields CASSVAGDTDTQYF.

Of note for this clonotype: At one end the junction does not follow the germline gene, possibly because of a read error. The chain has TRBV2 and TRBJ2-7, with TRBD1 matching over 7 bases. CDR1 is SNHLY and CDR2 is FYNNEI in the germline V gene. CDR3 length: 8 residues. The CDR3 DNA is TGTGCCAGCAGTGGGGACAGCTTC. Protein sequence: CASSGDSF.

Comments on this clonotype: The junction differs from germline at one of its ends, possibly a read error. The J gene is TRBJ1-4, the V gene TRBV29-1; no clear D. The CDR3 loop spans 14 amino acids. The germline gives CDR1 SQVTM, CDR2 ANQGSEA. CDR3 loop: CSVEGLAGDDKLFF. For the CDR3, the DNA is TGCAGCGTTGAAGGTTTGGCAGGTGATGATAAACTGTTTTTT. The full variable domain, completed using reference TRBV29-1 and TRBJ1-4, is SAVISQKPSRDICQRGTSLTIQCQVDSQVTMMFWYRQQPGQSLTLIATANQGSEATYESGFVIDKFPISRPNLTFSTLTVSNMSPEDSSIYLCSVEGLAGDDKLFFGSGTQLSVL.

The chain employs TRBV25-1 and TRBJ1-3; 7 bases fit TRBD1. CDR1 is MGHDK, CDR2 SYGVNS, per germline. The V gene end was trimmed by 2 bases and the J gene end by 3 bases; junction bases not matched to a gene: 4. The CDR3 is made up of 15 amino acids. Written as DNA, the CDR3 is TGTGCCAGCAGTGAACGCGCAGGGGGTGGAAACACCATATATTTT. Amino acids: CASSERAGGGNTIYF. Filled out from reference TRBV25-1 and TRBJ1-3, the complete variable domain reads EADIYQTPRYLVIGTGKKITLECSQTMGHDKMYWYQQDPGMELHLIHYSYGVNSTEKGDLSSESTVSRIRTEHFPLTLESARPSHTSQYLCASSERAGGGNTIYFGEGSWLTVV.

This clonotype has just a few counts. CDR3 DNA: TGCAGTGCTAGAGTCCTGACAGGGGACACTGAAGCTTTCTTT. Translating it yields CSARVLTGDTEAFF. This chain joins TRBV20-1 and TRBJ1-1; 8 bases are shared with TRBD1. This CDR3 is 14 amino acids long. From germline, CDR1 is DFQATT and CDR2 SNEGSKA (reference sequence). V trimming: 1 base; J trimming: 3 bases; junction bases outside the gene matches: 4.

The J gene is TRBJ2-2, the V gene TRBV5-1; the D is unclear. Trimming pared 3 bases from V and 6 bases from J, leaving 15 bases between. Germline lookup yields CDR1 SGHRS and CDR2 YFSETQ. The CDR3 covers 15 residues. The CDR3 DNA reads as TGCGCCAGCAGCTCGGGCAACACAACAGCCGGGGAGCTGTTTTTT. Its translation is CASSSGNTTAGELFF.